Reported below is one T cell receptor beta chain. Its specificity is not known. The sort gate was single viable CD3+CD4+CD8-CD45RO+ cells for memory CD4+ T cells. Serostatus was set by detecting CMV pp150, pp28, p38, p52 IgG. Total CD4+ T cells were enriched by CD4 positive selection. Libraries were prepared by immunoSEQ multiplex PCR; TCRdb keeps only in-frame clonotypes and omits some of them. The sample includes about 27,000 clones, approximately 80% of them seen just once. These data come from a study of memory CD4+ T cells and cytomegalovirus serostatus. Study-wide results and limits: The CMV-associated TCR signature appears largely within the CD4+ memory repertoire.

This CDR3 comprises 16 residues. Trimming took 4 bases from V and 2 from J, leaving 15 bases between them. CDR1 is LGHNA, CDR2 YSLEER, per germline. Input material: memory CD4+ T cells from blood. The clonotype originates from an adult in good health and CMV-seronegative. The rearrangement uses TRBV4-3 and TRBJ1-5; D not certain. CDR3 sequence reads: CASSRDYSVGNQPQHF. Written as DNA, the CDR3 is TGCGCCAGCAGCCGAGATTACAGTGTAGGCAATCAGCCCCAGCATTTT.